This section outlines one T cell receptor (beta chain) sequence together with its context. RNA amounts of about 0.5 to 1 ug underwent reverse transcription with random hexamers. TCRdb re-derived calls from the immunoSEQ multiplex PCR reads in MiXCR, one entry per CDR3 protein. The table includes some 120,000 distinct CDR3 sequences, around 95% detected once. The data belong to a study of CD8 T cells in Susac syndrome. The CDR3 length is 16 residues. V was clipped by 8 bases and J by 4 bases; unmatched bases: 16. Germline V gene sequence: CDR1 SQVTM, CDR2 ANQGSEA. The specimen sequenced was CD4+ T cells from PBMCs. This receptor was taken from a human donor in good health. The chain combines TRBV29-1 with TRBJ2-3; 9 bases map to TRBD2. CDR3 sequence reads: CSPQSFVAGASDTQYF. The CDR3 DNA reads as TGCAGCCCCCAATCCTTCGTAGCGGGAGCATCAGATACGCAGTATTTT.